What follows describes a single T cell receptor (beta chain). The antigen is unknown. The data were taken from a study of radiotherapy plus CTLA-4 blockade in lung cancer. Study as a whole: Disease control was seen in about 30% of patients, objective responses in approximately 20%.

Study-wide results and limits: In blood, TCR clones derived from the tumor expanded after radiotherapy plus ipilimumab.

Clones were sequenced by immunoSEQ multiplex PCR, and TCRdb holds only the in-frame ones, with some missing. The top ten hold approximately 0.8% of the sample, which has under 95,000 clones, under 90% seen once. V was clipped by 4 bases and J by 4 bases, with 16 bases between them. The CDR3 totals 15 residues. Germline V lookup: CDR1 MNHEY, CDR2 SMNVEV (reference sequence). CTLA-4 blockade with ipilimumab, together with focal radiation, was given to patients with chemo-refractory metastatic non-small-cell lung cancer. This material consisted of peripheral blood, taken from a patient treated with radiotherapy plus ipilimumab. The chain carries TRBV27 and TRBJ1-2; tentative D call: TRBD1 (6 bases). This sequence originates from a human donor with non-small cell lung cancer who had stable disease on radiotherapy plus ipilimumab. The DNA of the CDR3 is TGTGCCAGCAGTTCGCCCGGGGGGGGCGCCTATGGCTACACCTTC. Protein: CASSSPGGGAYGYTF.